Given below is one T cell receptor (beta chain) in context. No antigen is known for it. This sample is drawn from a study of cytomegalovirus exposure and HLA in healthy donors. Whole-study results and caveats: In vitro testing confirmed a few CMV-associated chains as specific for CMV antigens.

The method was immunoSEQ multiplex PCR; TCRdb's version includes in-frame clones alone and lacks a portion of them. The sample holds 85,000 to 120,000 clones, roughly nine tenths seen once. Sequenced sample: PBMCs. The receptor's source is a woman between 18 and 29 years old in good health and CMV-seropositive.

CDR3 coding DNA: TGTGCCAGCAGCTTTAGCGGGGGGGGAGAAGAGACCCAGTACTTC. Amino acid sequence: CASSFSGGGEETQYF. This chain connects TRBV13 to TRBJ2-5; 11 bases line up with TRBD2. Per the germline V gene, CDR1 is PRHDT and CDR2 is FYEKMQ (reference sequence). This CDR3 has 15 amino acids. V lost 3 bases, J lost 3 bases, and 3 bases stayed unmatched. Full variable domain (rest looked up from reference TRBV13 and TRBJ2-5): AAGVIQSPRHLIKEKRETATLKCYPIPRHDTVYWYQQGPGQDPQFLISFYEKMQSDKGSIPDRFSAQQFSDYHSELNMSSLELGDSALYFCASSFSGGGEETQYFGPGTRLLVL.